The 23 T cell receptor beta chains listed next were all sequenced from one sample in a study of blood T cell repertoires in COVID-19 (dated by TCRdb to about 2020). Receptors were amplified or captured by the immunoSEQ multiplex PCR assay. TCRdb stores this immuneACCESS table with in-frame sequences only. Part of the clones is absent; in the studies checked, under half of the shortfall reflects unresolved V genes, and no reason is known for the rest. Counted in this sample were hundreds of thousands of clones; around 86% of them appeared once. The biggest ten clones account for about 1.2% of the sample. The sequencing input was peripheral blood. These receptor sequences come from a man between 70 and 80 years old with acute or convalescent COVID-19.

In its sample, this clone was seen once. This chain connects TRBV4-3 to TRBJ2-3, with D maybe TRBD2 (5 bases). The CDR3 is 16 residues long. Trimming removed 1 base from V and 0 bases from J, with 11 bases in between. Germline V gives CDR1 LGHNA, CDR2 YSLEER. DNA for the CDR3: TGCGCCAGCAGCCAAGGGCAGCGGAAAAGCACAGATACGCAGTATTTT. As protein: CASSQGQRKSTDTQYF.

CDR3 in DNA: TGTGCCAGCAGCTTTAGGAGGGGCCCTAATGAAAAACTGTTTTTT. Amino acids: CASSFRRGPNEKLFF. J is TRBJ1-4 and V is TRBV11-2; D is perhaps TRBD1 (5 bases). V lost 3 bases, J lost 3 bases, and 11 bases lay in between. Germline V gene data show CDR1 as SGHAT and CDR2 as FQNNGV. CDR3 length: 15 amino acids.

The chain has TRBV6-5 and TRBJ1-2; TRBD1 agrees at 8 bases. The V gene end was trimmed by 8 bases and the J gene end by 5 bases; junction bases not matched to a gene: 7. The CDR3 extends over 13 amino acids. Germline CDR1 MNHEY, CDR2 SVGAGI. The CDR3 loop reads CASGTGLRYGYTF. The CDR3 nucleotides read TGTGCCAGCGGGACAGGCCTTAGATATGGCTACACCTTC.

The chain recombines TRBV5-4 with TRBJ2-7; the match to TRBD1 covers 8 bases. The V gene end was trimmed by 0 bases and the J gene end by 3 bases; junction bases not matched to a gene: 8. This CDR3 is built from 16 residues. Germline CDR1 SGHNT, CDR2 YYREEE (reference sequence). CDR3 in DNA: TGTGCCAGCAGCTTGGGATCCACAGGGGGGTTCTACGAGCAGTACTTC. Encoded protein: CASSLGSTGGFYEQYF. The variable domain in full, with the rest retrieved from reference TRBV5-4 and TRBJ2-7, is ETGVTQSPTHLIKTRGQQVTLRCSSQSGHNTVSWYQQALGQGPQFIFQYYREEENGRGNFPPRFSGLQFPNYSSELNVNALELDDSALYLCASSLGSTGGFYEQYFGPGTRLTVT.

The rearrangement uses TRBV6-2 or TRBV6-3 and TRBJ2-1; D unresolved. V was pared by 2 bases and J by 9 bases, with 11 bases between. This CDR3 has 13 amino acids. Germline V CDR1 and CDR2: MNHEY, SVGEGT. CDR3 nucleotides: TGTGCCAGCAGTTACGGGCCTCCCAGTGAGCAGTTCTTC. Its protein is CASSYGPPSEQFF.

The chain recombines TRBV5-6 with TRBJ1-6; 7 bases align to TRBD1. Germline V gene lookup returns CDR1 SGHDT and CDR2 YYEEEE. V lost 2 bases, J lost 5 bases, and 4 bases stayed unmatched. This CDR3 region has 15 residues. The CDR3: CASSFMGQHNSPLHF. CDR3 nucleotides: TGTGCCAGCAGCTTCATGGGACAGCATAATTCACCCCTCCACTTT.

The chain is built from TRBV20-1 and TRBJ1-2, with 7 bases lining up with TRBD1. V lost 6 bases, J lost 8 bases, and 6 bases stayed unmatched. Per germline, CDR1 DFQATT and CDR2 SNEGSKA (reference sequence). CDR3 size: 11 residues. CDR3 sequence: CSARTGEGYTF. The CDR3 DNA reads as TGCAGTGCCCGTACAGGGGAAGGCTACACCTTC.

The rearrangement uses TRBV18 and TRBJ1-2; possible D gene TRBD1, 6 bases. Trimming stripped 3 bases from V and 2 bases from J, with 13 bases between. CDR1 is KGHSH, CDR2 LQKENI, per germline. The CDR3 runs to 15 residues. The CDR3 bases are TGTGCCAGCTCACCCCTAACTACAGGGAACTATGGCTACACCTTC. It codes for CASSPLTTGNYGYTF.

The chain uses TRBV18 and TRBJ1-4; D not certain. V lost 0 bases and J lost 6, with 5 bases in between. The CDR3 covers 13 residues. CDR1 and CDR2 from the germline V gene are KGHSH and LQKENI. The CDR3 sequence: CASSPPSDEKLFF. CDR3 nucleotide sequence: TGTGCCAGCTCACCACCCTCCGATGAAAAACTGTTTTTT.

For this clone: Other DNA sequences in this sample translate to the same CDR3. The V gene is TRBV28, the J gene TRBJ1-2; no definite D call. CDR3 length: 13 amino acids. Germline V CDR1 and CDR2: MDHEN, SYDVKM. The V end lost 1 base, the J end lost 2 bases, and 5 bases lay between the germline ends. The CDR3 sequence is CASSLSGNYGYTF. CDR3 DNA sequence: TGTGCCAGCAGTTTATCCGGGAACTATGGCTACACCTTC.

The chain has TRBV5-1 and TRBJ2-1, with TRBD2 identical over 10 bases. Trimming at V came to 4 bases and at J to 7 bases, leaving 11 bases not matched to a gene. Germline V gives CDR1 SGHRS, CDR2 YFSETQ. The CDR3 contains 16 residues. The CDR3 DNA sequence: TGCGCCAGCAGCCTAACCACTAGCGGGGAGAATAATGAGCAGTTCTTC. Translation gives CASSLTTSGENNEQFF. Complete variable domain (other parts from reference TRBV5-1 and TRBJ2-1): KAGVTQTPRYLIKTRGQQVTLSCSPISGHRSVSWYQQTPGQGLQFLFEYFSETQRNKGNFPGRFSGRQFSNSRSEMNVSTLELGDSALYLCASSLTTSGENNEQFFGPGTRLTVL.

The V and J genes are TRBV9 and TRBJ2-7, with 7 positions matching TRBD2. V shed 2 bases and J 3 bases; nucleotides not matched to a gene: 14. Germline V CDR1 and CDR2: SGDLS, YYNGEE. The CDR3 has 17 residues. CDR3 DNA: TGTGCCAGCAGCGTGGGACCCCCCGGGACTACTAACTACGAGCAGTACTTC. It yields the protein CASSVGPPGTTNYEQYF.

The V gene is TRBV3-1 (or the pseudogene TRBV3-2), the J gene TRBJ1-1; unclear D gene. Germline lookup yields CDR1 LGHDT and CDR2 YNNKEL (reference sequence). The germline V and J ends were trimmed by 1 base and 2 bases, with 8 bases remaining between them. CDR3 length: 14 residues. The CDR3, as DNA: TGTGCCAGCAGCCAAGCTGGCAGAAACACTGAAGCTTTCTTT. The encoded protein is CASSQAGRNTEAFF.

This sequence joins TRBV4-1 and TRBJ2-2; 11 nucleotides agree with TRBD1. The trim removed 4 bases at V and 4 bases at J, leaving 2 bases unmatched. The germline CDR1 and CDR2 sequences are MGHRA and YSYEKL. This CDR3 contains 15 residues. This CDR3 is CASSPGTGGTGELFF. The CDR3 DNA reads as TGCGCCAGCAGCCCCGGGACAGGGGGCACCGGGGAGCTGTTTTTT.

The rearrangement joins TRBV18 to TRBJ1-6; 10 bases map to TRBD1. V trimming: 4 bases; J trimming: 12 bases; junction bases outside the gene matches: 6. CDR1 and CDR2 (germline): KGHSH, LQKENI. The CDR3 has 14 residues. CDR3 sequence (DNA): TGTGCCAGCTCACTGGGACAGGGGTTGAAACCCCTCCACTTT. Translation: CASSLGQGLKPLHF.

This clone has a single count. The chain combines TRBV6-5 with TRBJ1-1; no reliable D call. Trimming left V 6 bases short and J 0 bases short, with 8 bases between. Germline V gene lookup returns CDR1 MNHEY and CDR2 SVGAGI. This CDR3 has 13 amino acids. CDR3 nucleotide sequence: TGTGCCAGCAGCCGTCTAGTGAACACTGAAGCTTTCTTT. Encoded protein: CASSRLVNTEAFF.

The sample holds one count of this clone. The chain combines TRBV7-2 with TRBJ2-5; 13 bases match TRBD2. Germline trimming cut 4 bases from V and 5 bases from J; bases unmatched to any gene: 4. CDR1 is SGHTA and CDR2 is FQGNSA in the germline V gene. The CDR3 loop spans 15 amino acids. The CDR3 here is CASSSLAGGWETQYF. Written as DNA, the CDR3 is TGTGCCAGCAGCTCACTAGCGGGAGGGTGGGAGACCCAGTACTTC.

The gene calls are TRBV24-1 and TRBJ2-2; 7 bases line up with TRBD1. With V trimmed by 4 bases and J by 7 bases, 11 bases remained unmatched. The CDR3 contains 16 residues. The germline V gene encodes CDR1 KGHDR and CDR2 SFDVKD. DNA for the CDR3: TGTGCCACCAGTGACACTACCGGGACAGTGAACGGGGAGCTGTTTTTT. It is translated as CATSDTTGTVNGELFF.

This clone has more than one count but fewer than ten. The CDR3 DNA is TGTGCCAGCTCAGTAACAGGGTACGGTTTGTACGAGCAGTACTTC. It translates to CASSVTGYGLYEQYF. This rearrangement joins TRBV18 to TRBJ2-7, with D tentatively TRBD1 (6 bases). The CDR3 totals 15 residues. CDR1 KGHSH and CDR2 LQKENI come from the germline V gene. Trimming pared 5 bases from V and 4 bases from J, leaving 18 bases between. Full variable domain (missing parts from reference TRBV18 and TRBJ2-7): NAGVMQNPRHLVRRRGQEARLRCSPMKGHSHVYWYRQLPEEGLKFMVYLQKENIIDESGMPKERFSAEFPKEGPSILRIQQVVRGDSAAYFCASSVTGYGLYEQYFGPGTRLTVT.

Only one count was recorded for this clone. V usage is TRBV9 and J usage is TRBJ2-1; D is uncertain. This CDR3 comprises 13 residues. The V and J ends lost 0 bases and 6 bases respectively, with 7 bases between them. Per germline, CDR1 SGDLS and CDR2 YYNGEE. CDR3 sequence reads: CASSVGQINEQFF. The DNA of the CDR3 is TGTGCCAGCAGCGTAGGGCAGATCAATGAGCAGTTCTTC.

The CDR3 region has the DNA TGTGCCAGCAGCTTAGGCGGAGGGAAATATGAGCAGTTCTTC. Translation gives CASSLGGGKYEQFF. This chain joins TRBV11-2 and TRBJ2-1; D is possibly TRBD2 (6 bases). The ends were cut back, 1 base at V and 8 bases at J, with 12 bases in the middle. This CDR3 spans 14 amino acids. Germline V gene sequence: CDR1 SGHAT, CDR2 FQNNGV.

The gene calls are TRBV5-6 and TRBJ2-7, with 8 bases that match TRBD1. V was pared by 4 bases and J by 3 bases, with 3 bases of the junction left unmatched. The germline V gene has CDR1 SGHDT and CDR2 YYEEEE. This CDR3 region has 13 residues. The CDR3 nucleotides read TGTGCCAGCAGCCACGGGACAGGCTACGAGCAGTACTTC. Protein: CASSHGTGYEQYF.

As regards this clone: The sample contains more than one DNA sequence encoding this CDR3. This CDR3 is CASSPGQSNQPQHF. DNA of the CDR3: TGCGCCAGCAGCCCAGGACAGAGCAATCAGCCCCAGCATTTT. This sequence joins TRBV5-1 and TRBJ1-5, with D perhaps matching TRBD1 (6 bases). Trimming removed 4 bases from V and 1 base from J, with 9 bases in between. Germline CDR1 and CDR2: SGHRS and YFSETQ. The CDR3 loop spans 14 amino acids.